Listed below are T cell receptor beta chains from one sample, sequenced in a study of shared clonotypes between healthy human individuals. Profiling relied on immunoSEQ multiplex PCR, and the TCRdb table lists in-frame clones only, not all of them. The table records some 500,000 clones, 60% to 80% of them present only once. The sample was PBMCs. The receptor set was obtained from a middle-aged woman in good health. Some clones in this sample may be carry-over from other donors' samples. Both conserved end residues are part of each CDR3. A D gene is named only where the DNA matches it firmly. Only part of the rows carry a size: once, few, many, or a class if the clone is expanded.

clone size	V gene	D gene	J gene	CDR3 protein	CDR3 DNA
few	TRBV5-6	NA	TRBJ2-3	CASSRYSLVGTDTQYF	TGTGCCAGCAGCCGCTATAGTTTAGTGGGCACAGATACGCAGTATTTT
NA	TRBV7-2	NA	TRBJ2-2	CASSLSRTNTGELFF	TGTGCCAGCAGCTTAAGTCGTACTAACACCGGGGAGCTGTTTTTT
few	TRBV7-2	TRBD2	TRBJ2-1	CASSPGLAGHEQFF	TGTGCCAGCAGCCCGGGACTAGCGGGGCATGAGCAGTTCTTC
NA	TRBV7-2	NA	TRBJ2-1	CASSRSSVSYNEQFF	TGTGCCAGCAGCCGATCTAGCGTCTCCTACAATGAGCAGTTCTTC
NA	TRBV6-5	NA	TRBJ1-5	CASNNIQGGQPQHF	TGTGCCAGCAATAACATACAGGGAGGTCAGCCCCAGCATTTT
NA	TRBV28	NA	TRBJ2-5	CASSLVTVQQETQYF	TGTGCCAGCAGTTTGGTGACAGTCCAGCAAGAGACCCAGTACTTC
NA	TRBV7-3	NA	TRBJ2-3	CASSQTGTSTDTQYF	TGTGCCAGCAGCCAGACAGGGACTAGCACAGATACGCAGTATTTT
NA	TRBV7-2	NA	TRBJ1-1	CASSLVWETGTEAFF	TGTGCCAGCAGCTTAGTTTGGGAGACAGGTACTGAAGCTTTCTTT
NA	TRBV11-2	NA	TRBJ1-3	CASSFRTVRSGNTIYF	TGTGCCAGCAGCTTTAGGACCGTGCGCTCTGGAAACACCATATATTTT
NA	TRBV7-9	TRBD2	TRBJ2-4	CASSRAGTSGRAPLQYF	TGTGCCAGCAGCAGAGCCGGGACTAGCGGGAGGGCCCCACTTCAGTACTTC
NA	TRBV21-1	NA	TRBJ2-4	CASSKGAGLAKNIQYF	TGTGCCAGCAGCAAAGGGGCGGGGTTAGCCAAAAACATTCAGTACTTC
NA	TRBV4-1	TRBD1	TRBJ1-2	CASRPTGYNYGYTF	TGCGCCAGCAGACCGACAGGGTACAACTATGGCTACACCTTC
few	TRBV28	NA	TRBJ1-1	CASSPSSTYAEAFF	TGTGCCAGCAGCCCGTCCTCCACCTACGCTGAAGCTTTCTTT
NA	TRBV2	NA	TRBJ1-4	CASSGTAATNEKLFF	TGTGCCAGCAGTGGGACAGCTGCAACTAATGAAAAACTGTTTTTT
NA	TRBV2	TRBD2	TRBJ2-7	CASTYSGPSYEQYF	TGTGCCAGCACTTATAGCGGGCCCTCCTACGAGCAGTACTTC
NA	TRBV7-9	TRBD1	TRBJ2-5	CASSLNGQGQETQYF	TGTGCCAGCAGCCTAAATGGACAGGGCCAAGAGACCCAGTACTTC
NA	TRBV19	TRBD2	TRBJ2-7	CASSIGLANYEQYF	TGTGCCAGTAGTATCGGACTAGCGAACTACGAGCAGTACTTC
NA	TRBV6-1	NA	TRBJ2-7	CASSDRAYNTYEQYF	TGTGCCAGCAGTGATAGGGCTTACAATACCTACGAGCAGTACTTC
NA	TRBV9	NA	TRBJ1-2	CASSVDSGAYYGYTF	TGTGCCAGCAGCGTAGATTCAGGGGCCTACTATGGCTACACCTTC
NA	TRBV27	NA	TRBJ1-1	CASTGWTEAFF	TGTGCCAGCACAGGGTGGACTGAAGCTTTCTTT